This passage covers 17 T cell receptor beta chains from one sample sequenced in a study of T cells in Graves' hyperthyroidism and ophthalmopathy. Template material for amplifying TCR beta CDR3 regions consisted of RNA transcripts. During a first-round RT-PCR of the TCR CDR3, the HTBI primer set was used. TCRdb itself ran the multiplex PCR reads through MiXCR, one entry per CDR3 protein. The sample holds around 610,000 distinct CDR3 sequences; roughly 14% are singletons and the top ten take 4.3%. Specimen: blood. The receptor set was obtained from a woman in her thirties or forties with Graves' ophthalmopathy.

This chain uses TRBV7-6 with TRBJ2-5, with 14 bases identical to TRBD2. Germline V gene lookup returns CDR1 SGHVS and CDR2 FNYEAQ. V lost 1 base and J lost 5; bases outside the gene matches: 6. The CDR3 runs 17 residues. CDR3 sequence reads: CASSLGGLAGAGETQYF. The DNA for the CDR3 is TGTGCCAGCAGCTTAGGGGGACTAGCGGGGGCCGGGGAGACCCAGTACTTC.

This clonotype was found many times. The genes are TRBV30 and TRBJ1-2; no firm D call. V was pared by 2 bases and J by 8 bases, with 9 bases between. The CDR3 is 11 residues long. Germline V gene data show CDR1 as GTSNPN and CDR2 as SVGIG (reference sequence). The CDR3 DNA reads TGTGCCTGGAGTCTGATTGAAGGCTACACCTTC. Protein sequence: CAWSLIEGYTF.

This chain links TRBV11-2 with TRBJ2-2; TRBD2 matches at 7 bases. Germline trimming cut 0 bases from V and 6 bases from J; bases unmatched to any gene: 4. Germline loops: CDR1 SGHAT, CDR2 FQNNGV. The length of the CDR3 is 15 residues. The chain's CDR3 is CASSLDSGFSGELFF. The CDR3 nucleotides are TGTGCCAGCAGCTTAGATAGCGGGTTTTCCGGGGAGCTGTTTTTT. The whole variable domain, remainder taken from reference TRBV11-2 and TRBJ2-2, is EAGVAQSPRYKIIEKRQSVAFWCNPISGHATLYWYQQILGQGPKLLIQFQNNGVVDDSQLPKDRFSAERLKGVDSTLKIQPAKLEDSAVYLCASSLDSGFSGELFFGEGSRLTVL.

This clonotype has at least ten counts. The J gene is TRBJ2-7, the V gene TRBV20-1; the D gene is possibly TRBD2 (7 bases). V lost 0 bases to trimming and J lost 2 bases, with 17 bases between them. The CDR3 extends over 16 amino acids. The germline gives CDR1 DFQATT, CDR2 SNEGSKA (reference sequence). This chain's CDR3 is CSARDGGGGAPYEQYF. The CDR3 region has the DNA TGCAGTGCTAGAGATGGAGGGGGGGGGGCCCCCTACGAGCAGTACTTC.

This clonotype was observed a few times. The V and J genes are TRBV5-6 and TRBJ1-3; possibly TRBD1 for D (5 bases). Germline V lookup: CDR1 SGHDT, CDR2 YYEEEE. This CDR3 has 19 residues. The V gene lost 1 base and the J gene lost 0 bases, with 20 bases spanning the gap. The CDR3 reads CASSLTGPGRVSSGNTIYF. For the CDR3, the DNA is TGTGCCAGCAGCTTGACGGGGCCGGGGAGGGTGAGCTCTGGAAACACCATATATTTT.

This clonotype was seen many times. The V gene is TRBV9, the J gene TRBJ2-7; 8 positions match TRBD2. Trimming cost V 7 bases and J 7 bases; bases outside gene matches: 10. CDR3 length: 13 residues. In germline, CDR1 is SGDLS, CDR2 YYNGEE. CDR3 DNA: TGTGCCAGCGGGGCAGAAGGGACTAGTGAGCAGTACTTC. Protein: CASGAEGTSEQYF.

This clonotype was seen ten or more times. The J gene is TRBJ1-1, the V gene TRBV19; D is perhaps TRBD1 (6 bases). The CDR3 is 13 residues long. Trimming left V 9 bases short and J 1 base short, with 12 bases between. Germline lookup yields CDR1 LNHDA and CDR2 SQIVND (reference sequence). CDR3 residues: CASSRQANTEAFF. In nucleotides, the CDR3 is TGTGCCAGCAGCAGACAGGCGAACACTGAAGCTTTCTTT.

This clonotype was counted many times. The rearrangement joins TRBV4-1 to TRBJ2-7; TRBD1 matches 7 bases. The CDR3 covers 14 residues. The J segment lost 0 bases and the V segment lost 4 bases, leaving 3 bases of the junction unmatched. CDR1 MGHRA and CDR2 YSYEKL come from the germline V gene. CDR3 DNA sequence: TGCGCCAGCAGCCCCCGGGACAGCTCCTACGAGCAGTACTTC. Protein product: CASSPRDSSYEQYF.

This clonotype has ten or more counts. The chain combines TRBV6-5 with TRBJ1-2; no firm D call. CDR3 length: 13 residues. Trimming shortened V by 4 bases and J by 4 bases, and 10 bases separated the two germline ends. Germline lookup yields CDR1 MNHEY and CDR2 SVGAGI. In DNA form, the CDR3 reads TGTGCCAGCAGTTGGGATGCTCTCTATGGCTACACCTTC. This encodes CASSWDALYGYTF.

The chain is built from TRBV6-5 and TRBJ2-5; 7 bases fit TRBD1. From germline, CDR1 is MNHEY and CDR2 SVGAGI. Unmatched junction bases numbered 5, after V lost 3 bases and J lost 4 bases. The CDR3 spans 14 residues. The CDR3 DNA reads TGTGCCAGCAGTTATTCCCGACAGGGAGAGACCCAGTACTTC. Its translation: CASSYSRQGETQYF.

This clonotype was recorded at least ten times. This chain links TRBV6-5 with TRBJ1-1; D remains unclear. This CDR3 is built from 14 residues. Trimming removed 2 bases at V and 1 base at J, with 8 bases between. Germline CDR1 MNHEY, CDR2 SVGAGI. The DNA for the CDR3 is TGTGCCAGCAGTTACGGGCAGGCGAACACTGAAGCTTTCTTT. It yields the protein CASSYGQANTEAFF.

The table lists this clonotype with many counts. The J gene is TRBJ1-1, the V gene TRBV4-1; D ambiguous. Germline assignment: CDR1 MGHRA and CDR2 YSYEKL. V lost 2 bases, J lost 1 base, and 8 bases lay in between. The CDR3 is made up of 14 amino acids. This chain's CDR3 is CASSQRLSNTEAFF. The CDR3 region has the DNA TGCGCCAGCAGCCAACGGCTCTCGAACACTGAAGCTTTCTTT.

The rearrangement uses TRBV20-1 and TRBJ2-5; a possible D gene is TRBD2 (5 bases). V lost 3 bases and J 5 bases, leaving 19 bases between the germline ends. This CDR3 is 15 amino acids long. Germline V lookup: CDR1 DFQATT, CDR2 SNEGSKA (reference sequence). The CDR3 region is CSASFGRGGGETQYF. CDR3 DNA sequence: TGCAGTGCTAGCTTTGGGCGTGGAGGAGGCGAGACCCAGTACTTC.

In this sample, this clonotype turned up a few times. The rearrangement links TRBV20-1 to TRBJ1-1; D is unclear. Trimming cost V 6 bases and J 1 base, with 9 bases left between them. Germline V CDR1 and CDR2: DFQATT, SNEGSKA (reference sequence). The CDR3 totals 12 residues. This CDR3 reads CSAMASNTEAFF. CDR3 coding DNA: TGCAGTGCGATGGCTTCGAACACTGAAGCTTTCTTT.

This sequence joins TRBV28 and TRBJ1-2, with D hard to call. Germline CDR1 reads MDHEN; CDR2 reads SYDVKM. The CDR3 contains 15 residues. V dropped 2 bases and J dropped 4 bases, with 14 bases sitting between them. As DNA, the CDR3 is TGTGCCAGCAGTTTAGAGGGCAGTCCTCTCTATGGCTACACCTTC. Protein: CASSLEGSPLYGYTF.

Of note for this clonotype: Likely a read error: the CDR3 ends without its conserved phenylalanine or tryptophan. The V and J genes are TRBV6-1 and TRBJ1-1, with 7 bases identical to TRBD1. The CDR3 has 15 residues. CDR1 is MNHNS and CDR2 is SASEGT in the germline V gene. The junction had 11 bases not matched to a gene; V was cut back by 4 bases and J by 6 bases. This CDR3 is CASSGSAGTASEAFL. CDR3 sequence (DNA): TGTGCCAGCAGTGGCAGCGCCGGGACAGCCTCTGAAGCTTTCCTT.

As concerns this clonotype: A much larger clone lies a single base off, so this may be a read error. The chain carries TRBV20-1 and TRBJ2-2; 9 nucleotides agree with TRBD2. Germline V gene lookup returns CDR1 DFQATT and CDR2 SNEGSKA (reference sequence). Trimming removed 5 bases from V and 8 bases from J; junction bases left unmatched: 12. This CDR3 spans 15 amino acids. The CDR3 loop is CSAAVTSGLLGELFF. The CDR3, as DNA: TGCAGTGCTGCGGTGACTAGCGGCCTTTTAGGGGAGCTGTTTTTT.